These T cell receptor beta chains were read from a single sample in a study of CD8 T cells in ankylosing spondylitis. TCRdb re-analysed the 5' RACE reads in MiXCR, keeping a single row per CDR3 protein. The sample includes around 130,000 distinct CDR3 sequences, around 7% seen only once; the top ten take 10% to 15%. Sequenced input: blood, either unsorted or a sorted T cell fraction (not recorded which). The receptors originated from a male donor with ankylosing spondylitis or in good health (not recorded which). Both conserved end residues are part of each CDR3. The D gene is left open where the match is weak. Clone size, where shown, is once, few, many, or a class for clones that have expanded.

size | D | length | J | V | CDR3 | DNA
few | TRBD1 | 16 | TRBJ2-5 | TRBV3-1 | CASSRRDRGHQETQYF | TGTGCCAGCAGCAGACGGGACAGGGGGCACCAAGAGACCCAGTACTTC
many | - | 13 | TRBJ2-1 | TRBV7-3 | CASSLRTSDEQFF | TGTGCCAGCAGCTTAAGAACGAGCGATGAGCAGTTCTTC
- | TRBD1 | 17 | TRBJ2-7 | TRBV6-5 | CASSSWTGGRISREQYF | TGTGCCAGCAGTTCTTGGACAGGGGGGAGGATTAGTCGCGAGCAGTACTTC
many | - | 13 | TRBJ1-1 | TRBV20-1 | CSAPPGMNTEAFF | TGCAGTGCCCCCCCCGGGATGAACACTGAAGCTTTCTTT
many | - | 16 | TRBJ1-3 | TRBV11-2 | CASSYLGPGEGNTIYF | TGTGCCAGCAGCTACCTAGGGCCAGGAGAGGGAAACACCATATATTTT
many | - | 17 | TRBJ1-5 | TRBV3-1 | CASSQAWGGWNNQPQHF | TGTGCCAGCAGCCAAGCCTGGGGGGGATGGAACAATCAGCCCCAGCATTTT
many | TRBD1 | 13 | TRBJ1-2 | TRBV5-1 | CASSSGQSIGYTF | TGCGCCAGCAGCTCGGGACAGTCGATCGGCTACACCTTC
- | TRBD1 | 15 | TRBJ2-2 | TRBV19 | CASSFRQGNTGELFF | TGTGCCAGTAGTTTCCGACAGGGTAACACCGGGGAGCTGTTTTTT
many | - | 14 | TRBJ2-3 | TRBV5-1 | CASSLAGAVDTQYF | TGCGCCAGCAGCTTGGCAGGGGCCGTAGATACGCAGTATTTT
many | - | 15 | TRBJ1-2 | TRBV2 | CASSETPLGGRGYTF | TGTGCCAGCAGTGAAACCCCCCTTGGGGGGAGAGGCTACACCTTC
many | TRBD1 | 15 | TRBJ2-7 | TRBV5-1 | CASSSPETGSYEQYF | TGCGCCAGCAGCTCCCCCGAGACAGGGTCCTACGAGCAGTACTTC
many | TRBD2 | 15 | TRBJ2-2 | TRBV5-1 | CASRPSGRGTGELFF | TGCGCCAGCAGACCCAGCGGGAGAGGCACCGGGGAGCTGTTTTTT
many | TRBD1 | 13 | TRBJ2-7 | TRBV5-1 | CASSFGTGPEQYF | TGCGCCAGCAGCTTCGGGACAGGGCCCGAGCAGTACTTC
many | - | 16 | TRBJ2-2 | TRBV6-1 | CASGGTAGVSAGELFF | TGTGCCAGCGGCGGGACGGCCGGGGTGTCGGCCGGGGAGCTGTTTTTT
many | - | 14 | TRBJ2-7 | TRBV5-1 | CASSLGREGLEQYF | TGCGCCAGCAGCTTGGGTCGAGAGGGCCTCGAGCAGTACTTC
many | - | 12 | TRBJ2-3 | TRBV9 | CASSTHTDTQYF | TGTGCCAGCAGCACCCACACAGATACGCAGTATTTT
many | - | 13 | TRBJ2-4 | TRBV29-1 | CSVGTLARNIQYF | TGCAGCGTTGGAACCCTGGCCCGGAACATTCAGTACTTC
few | - | 13 | TRBJ2-7 | TRBV5-1 | CASSLGQIYEQYF | TGCGCCAGCAGCTTGGGGCAGATCTACGAGCAGTACTTC
many | TRBD2 | 16 | TRBJ2-1 | TRBV2 | CASRGLAGDHYNEQFF | TGTGCCAGTAGAGGACTAGCGGGAGATCACTACAATGAGCAGTTCTTC
many | TRBD1 | 14 | TRBJ2-1 | TRBV3-1 | CASSPGQGVGEQFF | TGTGCCAGCAGCCCGGGACAGGGAGTAGGTGAGCAGTTCTTC
many | TRBD1 | 14 | TRBJ1-2 | TRBV7-9 | CASSLLGQGNGYTF | TGTGCCAGCAGCCTTCTGGGACAGGGAAATGGCTACACCTTC
many | - | 12 | TRBJ2-2 | TRBV5-1 | CASSFLGEELFF | TGCGCCAGCAGCTTTTTGGGAGAGGAGCTGTTTTTT